The text below deals with one T cell receptor (beta chain). No antigen is known for it. Both 60 Vbeta primers and 13 Jbeta primers went into the PCR. TCRdb's table, derived via immunoSEQ multiplex PCR, lists solely in-frame clones and lacks some. The table has roughly 100,000 clones, 71% seen once. The germline V gene has CDR1 SGDLS and CDR2 YYNGEE. Losses at the gene ends were 4 bases for V and 5 bases for J; bases not matched to a gene: 9. The CDR3 length is 15 residues. This entry is derived from a study of cytomegalovirus exposure and HLA in healthy donors. Whole-study results and caveats: Investigators reported more than 150 TCR beta chains as tied to cytomegalovirus.

The sequencing sample was made of PBMCs. The sequence was collected from a female donor in good health and CMV-seronegative. The rearrangement links TRBV9 to TRBJ1-2, with 9 bases fitting TRBD1. The CDR3 spells CASSITPGTGYGYTF. In DNA form, the CDR3 reads TGTGCCAGCAGCATCACCCCCGGGACAGGGTATGGCTACACCTTC.